Listed below are T cell receptor beta chains from one sample, sequenced in a study of breast tumors, draining lymph nodes, adjacent tissues. TCRdb re-analysed the multiplex PCR reads in MiXCR, keeping a single row per CDR3 protein. The table has under 250,000 distinct CDR3 sequences, about 32% seen once. Source material: axillary lymph node tissue. These receptors were obtained from a female donor with breast cancer. Some clones in this sample may be carry-over from other donors' samples. Both conserved end residues are part of each CDR3. The D gene is left open where the match is weak. The size field is filled for only some rows; it gives once, few, many or a size class.

J,size,V,D,DNA,CDR3
TRBJ1-6,-,TRBV7-2,-,TGTGCCAGCAGCTTAGCCCTCGGACTCGTCTCCTATAATTCACCCCTCCACTTT,CASSLALGLVSYNSPLHF
TRBJ1-5,once,TRBV20-1,-,TGCAGTGCTTCCACCGACAGCAATCAGCCCCAGCATTTT,CSASTDSNQPQHF
TRBJ2-5,-,TRBV7-8,TRBD2,TGTGCCAGCAGCTCCCGGAGGCTAGCGGATGGGGAGACCCAGTACTTC,CASSSRRLADGETQYF
TRBJ1-1,few,TRBV20-1,TRBD1,TGCAGTGCTCCCTCTGGGTCGGACAGGCACACTGAAGCTTTCTTT,CSAPSGSDRHTEAFF
TRBJ2-1,many,TRBV25-1,TRBD2,TGTGCCAGCAGCCATCTTGGCGGGAGGATTTACAATGAGCAGTTCTTC,CASSHLGGRIYNEQFF
TRBJ1-2,many,TRBV5-1,-,TGCGCCAGCAGCCCTGAAGCAAACTATGGCTACACCTTC,CASSPEANYGYTF
TRBJ2-5,-,TRBV19,-,TGTGCCAGTGAAGGGGAGGAGACCCAGTACTTC,CASEGEETQYF
TRBJ1-4,many,TRBV9,TRBD1,TGTGCCAGCAGCGGCAGGGGGGGGAGTGAAAAACTGTTTTTT,CASSGRGGSEKLFF
TRBJ2-1,-,TRBV9,TRBD2,TGTGCCAGCAGCGCAGTAGCGGGAGGCCTCCCAACTGCCTCCTACAATGAGCAGTTCTTC,CASSAVAGGLPTASYNEQFF
TRBJ1-2,-,TRBV7-8,TRBD1,TGTGCCAGCAGTGCCCGGACAGGGACTAACTATGGCTACGCCTTC,CASSARTGTNYGYAF
TRBJ1-4,-,TRBV27,TRBD1,TGTGCCAGCAGTTTCATGGCAGGGGGGGAAAAACTGTTTTTT,CASSFMAGGEKLFF
TRBJ2-5,many,TRBV19,-,TGTGCCAGTAGTATAGTTTTGGGGTACCAAGAGACCCAGTACTTC,CASSIVLGYQETQYF